This T cell receptor (beta chain) is drawn from a study of blood T cells in healthy people across ages. PCR was performed a second time for roughly 6 to 12 cycles using a sample-barcoded 5' primer and a J-beta primer mix. TCRdb passed the 5' RACE reads through MiXCR, listing each CDR3 protein once. The sample yields about 930,000 distinct CDR3 sequences, approximately 32% seen once. This clonotype was picked up many times. Relative to the germline gene, one junction end is altered; a read error may explain this. There are 13 residues in the CDR3. This sample also appeared in a second study, on T cells of mothers and their children. As that study records: Healthy Caucasian mothers, a few in number, and their six children were the donors. Maternal samples each gave over 8.5 million TCR beta CDR3 reads, and child samples roughly 3.3 million each.

The chain joins TRBV12-3 or TRBV12-4 to TRBJ2-3; 7 positions agree with TRBD2. This receptor was identified in a woman in her 40s in good health. Material for sequencing was blood. For the CDR3, the DNA is TGTGCCAGCAGCTTAGCCGGGGGGGATACGCAGTATTTT. This sequence encodes CASSLAGGDTQYF.